This T cell receptor (beta chain) originates from a study of graft-versus-host responses after intestinal transplantation (dated by TCRdb to the early 2020s). With respect to the entire study: The transplants that recipients received were multivisceral, liver-intestinal, or isolated intestinal. Every recipient was given anti-thymocyte globulin induction, then maintenance tacrolimus and steroids for roughly 3 years. After intestinal transplantation, graft-versus-host and host-versus-graft alloreactive T cell clones in the graft, circulation and bone marrow were tracked using bulk TCR-beta CDR3 sequencing. To identify alloreactive clones, pre-transplant mixed lymphocyte reaction products were sequenced and then compared with unstimulated pre-transplant donor and recipient T cells. Of the roughly 26 intestinal transplant recipients enrolled in the cohort, one of whom was a retransplant, a few patients without pretransplant specimens were excluded. Donor T cell macrochimerism was defined as a peak of at least 4% donor T cells among recipient peripheral blood mononuclear cells. Instead of going to the commercial service, samples from a few later patients were sequenced in-house on an Illumina MiSeq and processed with MiXCR.

Summary of the overall study and its limitations: GvH clones were found in recipient bone marrow, and some of the GvH clones appeared earlier in ileal mucosa or blood, which is consistent with an intestinal mucosal origin. Patients with donor T cell macrochimerism had high GvH to HvG T cell clonal ratios in their allografts. Conclusions were limited by the relatively low number and heterogeneity of intestinal transplant patients. Early after transplant, peak levels of circulating GvH clones were found to be associated with declines in HvG clones.

On this clone: The specificity of this receptor is unknown. No quality values exist for individual bases; no much larger clone is one base distant.

In light of the paper, this sample's time point label describes: cells obtained before transplantation from donor or recipient. CD3+CD4+ and CD3+CD8+ populations were FACS-sorted from unstimulated pre-transplant donor and recipient cells taken from spleen or lymph nodes. Library method: the immunoSEQ multiplex PCR assay. For most patients, genomic DNA was isolated with the Qiagen DNeasy Blood and Tissue Kit and sent frozen to Adaptive Biotechnologies for TCR sequencing. High-throughput TCR-beta CDR3 sequencing of genomic DNA from most patients was performed by Adaptive Biotechnologies. As for how the authors treated the data: TCR sequencing data for 18 patients were retrieved from Adaptive's ImmunoSEQ software; a few other patients were processed with MiXCR and VDJtools. To correct CD4 versus CD8 sorting errors, any sequence found in both subsets at a frequency ratio below 5:1 was removed. Because the origin of CDR3 nucleotide sequences shared between donor and recipient could not be assigned, those sequences were removed. To count as alloreactive, a clone needed at least 2-fold expansion over unstimulated cells and a minimum CFSE-low frequency of 0.002% (template counts) or 0.001% (read counts). Clones were considered mappable if detected in sequenced pre-transplant spleen, lymph node, or MLR CFSE-low populations of the donor or recipient. Cumulative frequency of alloreactive clones was calculated as a percentage of all sequences weighted by copy number. TCRdb stores this immuneACCESS table with in-frame sequences only. Part of the clones is absent; in the studies checked, under half of the shortfall reflects unresolved V genes, and no reason is known for the rest. D and trimming were read from the DNA, whereas the V and J calls and clone size are those reported in that table. Recorded for this sample are tens of thousands of clones; roughly 92% of them occurred a single time. Together, the top ten hold less than 0.4% of the sample.

As encoded in the germline V gene (reference sequence), CDR1 is GTSNPN while CDR2 is SVGIG. Germline trimming amounts to 2 bases on V and 5 bases on J, with 16 as the count of junction bases outside the gene matches. From the cysteine through the phenylalanine, the CDR3 covers 17 amino acids. Only the CDR3 part of the read is kept: 51 bases, read in frame from the first base. This clonotype was obtained from a human donor who received an intestinal transplant. The source material was unstimulated CD4+ T cells sorted from spleen or lymph node cells, sampled before intestinal transplant. The rearranged segments are TRBV30 and TRBJ1-2; the junction holds 8 bases that match TRBD1. Here the CDR3 is given as CAWSPPTGAIRPYGYTF. The DNA sequence reads TGTGCCTGGAGTCCACCGACAGGGGCCATCCGACCTTATGGCTACACCTTC. With the portions outside the CDR3 filled from the reference TRBV30 and TRBJ1-2 genes, the complete variable region becomes SQTIHQWPATLVQPVGSPLSLECTVEGTSNPNLYWYRQAAGRGLQLLFYSVGIGQISSEVPQNLSASRPQDRQFILSSKKLLLSDSGFYLCAWSPPTGAIRPYGYTFGSGTRLTVV.